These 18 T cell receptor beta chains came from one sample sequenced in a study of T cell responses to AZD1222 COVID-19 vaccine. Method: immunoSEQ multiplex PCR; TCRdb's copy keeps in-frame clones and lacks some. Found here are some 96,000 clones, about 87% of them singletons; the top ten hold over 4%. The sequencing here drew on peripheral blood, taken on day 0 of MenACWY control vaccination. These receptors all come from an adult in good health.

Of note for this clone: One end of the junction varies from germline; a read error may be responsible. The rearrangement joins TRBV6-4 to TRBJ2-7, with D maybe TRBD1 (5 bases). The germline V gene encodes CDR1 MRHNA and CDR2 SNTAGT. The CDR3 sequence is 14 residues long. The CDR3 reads CASEFAQAPFLTDF. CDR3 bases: TGTGCCAGCGAGTTTGCACAGGCCCCTTTTTTAACGGACTTC.

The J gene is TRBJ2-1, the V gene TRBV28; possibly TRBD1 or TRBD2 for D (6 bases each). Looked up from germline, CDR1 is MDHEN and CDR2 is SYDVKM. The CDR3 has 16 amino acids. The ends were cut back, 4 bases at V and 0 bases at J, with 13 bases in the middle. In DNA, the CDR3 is TGTGCCAGCAGTTCCTCGGGGGCTGTCTCCTACAATGAGCAGTTCTTC. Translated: CASSSSGAVSYNEQFF.

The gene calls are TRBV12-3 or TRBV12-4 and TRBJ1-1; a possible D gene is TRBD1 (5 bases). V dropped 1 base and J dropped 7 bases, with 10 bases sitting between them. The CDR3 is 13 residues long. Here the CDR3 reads CASSLEGALEAFF. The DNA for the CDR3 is TGTGCCAGCAGTTTAGAAGGGGCCCTTGAAGCTTTCTTT.

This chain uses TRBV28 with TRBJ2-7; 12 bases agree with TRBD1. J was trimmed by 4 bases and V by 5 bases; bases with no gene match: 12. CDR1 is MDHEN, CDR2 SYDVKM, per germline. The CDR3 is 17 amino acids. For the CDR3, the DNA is TGTGCCAGCAGTAAACCCTCGCCGGGACAGGGGGCGTACGAGCAGTACTTC. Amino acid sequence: CASSKPSPGQGAYEQYF.

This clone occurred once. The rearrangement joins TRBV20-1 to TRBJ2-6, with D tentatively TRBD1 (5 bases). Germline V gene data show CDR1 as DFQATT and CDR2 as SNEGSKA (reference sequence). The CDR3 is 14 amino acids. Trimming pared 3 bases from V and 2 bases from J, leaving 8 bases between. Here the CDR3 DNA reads TGCAGTGCTAGTCAGGGCGCTGGGGCCAACGTCCTGACTTTC. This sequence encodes CSASQGAGANVLTF.

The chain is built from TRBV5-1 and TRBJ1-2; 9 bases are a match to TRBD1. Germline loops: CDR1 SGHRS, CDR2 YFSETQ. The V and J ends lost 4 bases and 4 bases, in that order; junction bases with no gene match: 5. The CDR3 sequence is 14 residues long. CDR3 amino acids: CASSNSTGGYGYTF. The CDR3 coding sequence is TGCGCCAGCAGCAACTCGACAGGGGGCTATGGCTACACCTTC.

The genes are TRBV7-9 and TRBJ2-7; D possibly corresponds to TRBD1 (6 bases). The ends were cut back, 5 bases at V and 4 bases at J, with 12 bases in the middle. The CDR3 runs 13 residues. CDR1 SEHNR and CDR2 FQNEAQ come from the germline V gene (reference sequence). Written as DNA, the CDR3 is TGTGCCAGCAGCGTGATCCAGGGGTACGAGCAGTACTTC. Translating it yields CASSVIQGYEQYF. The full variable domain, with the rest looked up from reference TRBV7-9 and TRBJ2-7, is DTGVSQNPRHKITKRGQNVTFRCDPISEHNRLYWYRQTLGQGPEFLTYFQNEAQLEKSRLLSDRFSAERPKGSFSTLEIQRTEQGDSAMYLCASSVIQGYEQYFGPGTRLTVT.

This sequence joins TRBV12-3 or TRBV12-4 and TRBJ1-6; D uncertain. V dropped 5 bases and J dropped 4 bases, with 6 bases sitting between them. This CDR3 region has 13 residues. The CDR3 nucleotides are TGTGCCAGCAGTCTTGGGTATAATTCACCCCTCCACTTT. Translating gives CASSLGYNSPLHF.

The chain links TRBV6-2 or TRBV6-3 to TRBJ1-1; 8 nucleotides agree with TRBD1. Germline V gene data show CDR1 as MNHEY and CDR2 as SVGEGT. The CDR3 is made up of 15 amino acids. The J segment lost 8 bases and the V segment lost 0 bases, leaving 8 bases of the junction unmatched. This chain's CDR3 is CASSYSTGVNREAFF. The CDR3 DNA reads TGTGCCAGCAGTTACTCGACAGGGGTTAACAGGGAAGCTTTCTTT.

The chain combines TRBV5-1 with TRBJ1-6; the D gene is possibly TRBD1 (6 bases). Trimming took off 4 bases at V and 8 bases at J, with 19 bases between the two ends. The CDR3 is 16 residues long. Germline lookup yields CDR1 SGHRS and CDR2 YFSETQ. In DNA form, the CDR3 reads TGCGCCAGCAGCGAAACAGGGAGCCGAGGGTATTCACCCCTCCACTTT. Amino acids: CASSETGSRGYSPLHF.

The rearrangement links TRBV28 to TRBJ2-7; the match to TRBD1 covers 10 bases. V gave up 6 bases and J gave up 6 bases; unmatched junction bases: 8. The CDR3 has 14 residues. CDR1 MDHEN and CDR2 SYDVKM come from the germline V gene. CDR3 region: CASSLGTGAVEQYF. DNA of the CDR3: TGTGCCAGCAGCCTGGGGACAGGGGCCGTCGAGCAGTACTTC.

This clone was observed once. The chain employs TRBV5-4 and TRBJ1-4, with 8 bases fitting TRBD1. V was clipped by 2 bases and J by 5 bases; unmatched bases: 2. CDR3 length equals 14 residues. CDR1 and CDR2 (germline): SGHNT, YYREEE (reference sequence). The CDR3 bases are TGTGCCAGCAGCTTAACAGGGGGGAATGAAAAACTGTTTTTT. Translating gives CASSLTGGNEKLFF.

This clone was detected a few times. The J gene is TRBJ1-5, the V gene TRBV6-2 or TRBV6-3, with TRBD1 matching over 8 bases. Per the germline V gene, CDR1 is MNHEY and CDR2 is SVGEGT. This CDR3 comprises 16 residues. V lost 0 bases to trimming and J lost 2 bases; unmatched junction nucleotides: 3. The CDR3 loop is CASSYSAGGGNQPQHF. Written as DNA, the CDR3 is TGTGCCAGCAGTTACTCGGCAGGGGGCGGCAATCAGCCCCAGCATTTT.

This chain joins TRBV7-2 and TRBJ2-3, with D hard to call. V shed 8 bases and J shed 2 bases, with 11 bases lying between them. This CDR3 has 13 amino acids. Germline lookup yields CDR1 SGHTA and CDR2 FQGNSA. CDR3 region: CASAVVITDTQYF. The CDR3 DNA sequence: TGTGCCAGCGCTGTAGTGATCACAGATACGCAGTATTTT.

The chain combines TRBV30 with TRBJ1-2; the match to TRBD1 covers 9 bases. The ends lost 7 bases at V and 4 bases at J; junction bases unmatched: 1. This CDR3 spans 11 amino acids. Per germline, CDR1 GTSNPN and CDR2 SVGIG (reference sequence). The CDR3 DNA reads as TGTGCCTTGGGACAGGGCTATGGCTACACCTTC. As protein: CALGQGYGYTF.

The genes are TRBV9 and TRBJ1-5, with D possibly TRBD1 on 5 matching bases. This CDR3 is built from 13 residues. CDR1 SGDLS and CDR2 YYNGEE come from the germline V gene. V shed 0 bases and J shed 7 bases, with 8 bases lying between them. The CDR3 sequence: CASSVAGSQPQHF. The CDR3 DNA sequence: TGTGCCAGCAGCGTAGCAGGGTCACAGCCCCAGCATTTT.

This CDR3 is CASSYVPLKVSYEQYF. In DNA form, the CDR3 reads TGTGCCAGCAGTTACGTCCCCCTAAAGGTCTCCTACGAGCAGTACTTC. This chain connects TRBV6-2 or TRBV6-3 to TRBJ2-7; D gene ambiguous. From germline, CDR1 is MNHEY and CDR2 SVGEGT. V was trimmed by 2 bases and J by 0 bases, leaving 14 bases between them. This CDR3 has 16 amino acids.

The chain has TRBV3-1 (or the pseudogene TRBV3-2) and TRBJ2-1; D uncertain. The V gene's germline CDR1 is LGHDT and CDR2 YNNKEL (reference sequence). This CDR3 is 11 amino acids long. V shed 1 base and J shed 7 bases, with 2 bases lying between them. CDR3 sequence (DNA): TGTGCCAGCAGCCAAGCGAATGAGCAGTTCTTC. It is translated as CASSQANEQFF.